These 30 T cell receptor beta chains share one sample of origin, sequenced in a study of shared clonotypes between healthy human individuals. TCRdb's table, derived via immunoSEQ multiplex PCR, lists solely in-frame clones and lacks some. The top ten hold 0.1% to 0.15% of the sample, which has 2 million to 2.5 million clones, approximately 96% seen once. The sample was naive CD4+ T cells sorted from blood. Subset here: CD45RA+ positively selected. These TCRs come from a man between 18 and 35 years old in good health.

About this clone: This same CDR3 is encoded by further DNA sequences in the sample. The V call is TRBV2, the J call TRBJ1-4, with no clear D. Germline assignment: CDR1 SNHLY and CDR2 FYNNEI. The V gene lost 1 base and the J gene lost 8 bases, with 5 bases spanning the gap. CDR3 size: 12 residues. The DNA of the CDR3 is TGTGCCAGCAGTGAAGTGGGAGAAAAACTGTTTTTT. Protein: CASSEVGEKLFF.

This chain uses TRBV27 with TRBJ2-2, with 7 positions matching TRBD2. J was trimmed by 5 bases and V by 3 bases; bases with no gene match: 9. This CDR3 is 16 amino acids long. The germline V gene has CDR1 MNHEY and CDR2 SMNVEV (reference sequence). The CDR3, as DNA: TGTGCCAGCAGTTTCCGGGGGGAGAAGGTAACCGGGGAGCTGTTTTTT. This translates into CASSFRGEKVTGELFF.

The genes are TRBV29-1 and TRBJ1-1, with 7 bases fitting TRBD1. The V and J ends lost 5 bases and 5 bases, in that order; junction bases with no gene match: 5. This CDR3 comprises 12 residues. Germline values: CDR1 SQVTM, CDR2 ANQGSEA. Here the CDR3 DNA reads TGCAGCGTTTTGACAGGGATTACTGAAGCTTTCTTT. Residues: CSVLTGITEAFF.

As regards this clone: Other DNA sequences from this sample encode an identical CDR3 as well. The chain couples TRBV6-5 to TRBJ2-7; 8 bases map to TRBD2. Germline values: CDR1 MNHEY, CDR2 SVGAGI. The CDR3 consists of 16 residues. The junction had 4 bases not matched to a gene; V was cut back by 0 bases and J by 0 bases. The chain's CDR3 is CASSYSLAGSSYEQYF. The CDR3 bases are TGTGCCAGCAGTTACTCTTTAGCGGGAAGCTCCTACGAGCAGTACTTC.

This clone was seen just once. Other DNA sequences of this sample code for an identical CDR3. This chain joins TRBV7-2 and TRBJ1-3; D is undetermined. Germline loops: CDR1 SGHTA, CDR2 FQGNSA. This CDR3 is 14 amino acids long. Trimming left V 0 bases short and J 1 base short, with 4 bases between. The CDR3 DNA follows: TGTGCCAGCAGCTTAGCAGGGTCTGGAAACACCATATATTTT. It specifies CASSLAGSGNTIYF.

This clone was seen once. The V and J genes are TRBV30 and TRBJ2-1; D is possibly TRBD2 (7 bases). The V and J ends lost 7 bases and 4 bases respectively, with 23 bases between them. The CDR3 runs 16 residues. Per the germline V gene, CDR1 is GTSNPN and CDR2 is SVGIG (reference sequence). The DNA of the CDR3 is TGTGCCTTGACAGGCCCCGCGGGAGACTCGTACAATGAGCAGTTCTTC. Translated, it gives CALTGPAGDSYNEQFF. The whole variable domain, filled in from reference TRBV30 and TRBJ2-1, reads SQTIHQWPATLVQPVGSPLSLECTVEGTSNPNLYWYRQAAGRGLQLLFYSVGIGQISSEVPQNLSASRPQDRQFILSSKKLLLSDSGFYLCALTGPAGDSYNEQFFGPGTRLTVL.

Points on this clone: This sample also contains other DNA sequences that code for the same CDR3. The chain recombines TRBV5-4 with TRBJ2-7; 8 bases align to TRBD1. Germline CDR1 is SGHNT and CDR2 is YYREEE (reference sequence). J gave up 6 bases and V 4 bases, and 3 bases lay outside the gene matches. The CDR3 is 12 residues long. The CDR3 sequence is CASSLDRGEQYF. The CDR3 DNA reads TGTGCCAGCAGCCTCGACAGGGGCGAGCAGTACTTC.

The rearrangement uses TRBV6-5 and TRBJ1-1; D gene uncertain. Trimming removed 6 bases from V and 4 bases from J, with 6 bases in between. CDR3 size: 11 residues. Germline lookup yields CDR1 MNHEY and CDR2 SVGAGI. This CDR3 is CASRLGTEAFF. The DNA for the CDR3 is TGTGCCAGCAGGCTCGGCACTGAAGCTTTCTTT.

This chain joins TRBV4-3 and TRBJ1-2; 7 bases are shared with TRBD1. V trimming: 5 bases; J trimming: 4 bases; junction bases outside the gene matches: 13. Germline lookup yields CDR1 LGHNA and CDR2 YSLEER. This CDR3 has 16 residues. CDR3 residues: CASSLGGGQPLYGYTF. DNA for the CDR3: TGCGCCAGCAGCTTAGGGGGGGGACAGCCGCTCTATGGCTACACCTTC.

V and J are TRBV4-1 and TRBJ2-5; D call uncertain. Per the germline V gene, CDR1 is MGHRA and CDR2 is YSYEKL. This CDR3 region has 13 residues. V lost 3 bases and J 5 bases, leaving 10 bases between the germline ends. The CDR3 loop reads CASSQAIPETQYF. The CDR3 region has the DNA TGCGCCAGCAGCCAGGCTATCCCGGAGACCCAGTACTTC.

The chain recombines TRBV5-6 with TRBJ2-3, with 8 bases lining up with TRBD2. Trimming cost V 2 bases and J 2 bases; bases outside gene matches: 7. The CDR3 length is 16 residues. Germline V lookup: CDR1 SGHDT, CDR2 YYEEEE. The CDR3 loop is CASSFQLAEVTDTQYF. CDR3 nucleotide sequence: TGTGCCAGCAGCTTCCAACTAGCGGAGGTCACAGATACGCAGTATTTT.

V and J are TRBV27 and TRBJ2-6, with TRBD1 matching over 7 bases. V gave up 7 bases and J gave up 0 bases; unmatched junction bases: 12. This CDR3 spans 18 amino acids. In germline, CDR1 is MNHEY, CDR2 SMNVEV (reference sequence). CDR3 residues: CASTSGQKFFSGANVLTF. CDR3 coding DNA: TGTGCCAGCACCTCGGGACAGAAATTCTTCTCTGGGGCCAACGTCCTGACTTTC.

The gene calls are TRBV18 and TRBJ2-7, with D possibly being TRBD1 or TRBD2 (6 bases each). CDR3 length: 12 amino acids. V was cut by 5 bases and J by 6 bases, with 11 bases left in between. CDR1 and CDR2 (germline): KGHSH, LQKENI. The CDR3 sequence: CASSSEGGEQYF. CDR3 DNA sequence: TGTGCCAGCTCATCAGAGGGGGGCGAGCAGTACTTC.

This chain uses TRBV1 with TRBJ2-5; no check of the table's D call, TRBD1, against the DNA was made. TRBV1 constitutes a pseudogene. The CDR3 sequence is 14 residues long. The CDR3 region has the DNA TGCTCCTCAGATGGAGACAGGGGGCGAGAGACCCAGTACTTC. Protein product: CSSDGDRGRETQYF.

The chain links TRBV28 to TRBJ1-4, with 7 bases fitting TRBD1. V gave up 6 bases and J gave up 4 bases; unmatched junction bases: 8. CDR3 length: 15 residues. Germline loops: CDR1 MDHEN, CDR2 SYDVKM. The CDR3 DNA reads TGTGCCAGCAGGTCCCCAGGGGGGTATAATGAAAAACTGTTTTTT. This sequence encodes CASRSPGGYNEKLFF.

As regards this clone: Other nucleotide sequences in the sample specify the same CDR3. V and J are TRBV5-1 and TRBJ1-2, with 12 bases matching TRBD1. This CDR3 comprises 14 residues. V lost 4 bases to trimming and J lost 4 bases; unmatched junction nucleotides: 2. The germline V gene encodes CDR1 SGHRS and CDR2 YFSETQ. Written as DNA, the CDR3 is TGCGCCAGCAGCCCGGGACAGGGGGCCTATGGCTACACCTTC. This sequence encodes CASSPGQGAYGYTF. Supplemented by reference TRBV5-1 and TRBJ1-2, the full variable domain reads KAGVTQTPRYLIKTRGQQVTLSCSPISGHRSVSWYQQTPGQGLQFLFEYFSETQRNKGNFPGRFSGRQFSNSRSEMNVSTLELGDSALYLCASSPGQGAYGYTFGSGTRLTVV.

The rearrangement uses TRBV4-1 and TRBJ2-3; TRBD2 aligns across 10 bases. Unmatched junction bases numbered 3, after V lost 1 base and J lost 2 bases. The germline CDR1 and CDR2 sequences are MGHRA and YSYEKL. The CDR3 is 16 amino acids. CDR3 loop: CASSQVLAGITDTQYF. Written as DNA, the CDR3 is TGCGCCAGCAGCCAAGTACTAGCGGGGATCACAGATACGCAGTATTTT.

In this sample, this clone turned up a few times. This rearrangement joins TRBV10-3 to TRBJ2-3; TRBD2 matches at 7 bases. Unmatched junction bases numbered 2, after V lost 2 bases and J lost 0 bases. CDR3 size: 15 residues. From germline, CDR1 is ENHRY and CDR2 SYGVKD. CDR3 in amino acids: CAISEGGVSTDTQYF. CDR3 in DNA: TGTGCCATCAGTGAGGGGGGGGTTAGCACAGATACGCAGTATTTT.

CDR3 bases: TGCGCCAGCACTTTGGGTAGCGGGGGAGAGACCCAGTACTTC. Amino acids: CASTLGSGGETQYF. The chain is built from TRBV5-1 and TRBJ2-5; TRBD2 matches 9 bases. From germline, CDR1 is SGHRS and CDR2 YFSETQ. The CDR3 has 14 residues. With 6 bases clipped from V and 4 bases from J, the junction kept 7 bases outside the gene matches.

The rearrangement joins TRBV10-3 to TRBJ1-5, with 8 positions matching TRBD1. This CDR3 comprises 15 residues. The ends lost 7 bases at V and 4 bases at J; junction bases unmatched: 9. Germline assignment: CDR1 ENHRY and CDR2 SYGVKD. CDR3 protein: CAITSDRAKNQPQHF. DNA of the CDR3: TGTGCCATCACGTCGGACAGGGCTAAGAATCAGCCCCAGCATTTT.

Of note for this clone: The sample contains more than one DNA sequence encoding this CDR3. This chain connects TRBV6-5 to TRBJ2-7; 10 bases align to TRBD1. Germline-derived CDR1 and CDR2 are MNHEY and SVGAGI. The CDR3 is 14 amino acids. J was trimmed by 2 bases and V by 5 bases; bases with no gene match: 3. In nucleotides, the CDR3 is TGTGCCAGCAGTACGGGACAGGGGACCTACGAGCAGTACTTC. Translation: CASSTGQGTYEQYF.

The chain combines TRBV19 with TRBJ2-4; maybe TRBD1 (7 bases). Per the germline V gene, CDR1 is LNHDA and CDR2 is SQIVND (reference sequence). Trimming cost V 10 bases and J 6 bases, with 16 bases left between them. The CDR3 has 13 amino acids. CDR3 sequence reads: CATQNRGGNIQYF. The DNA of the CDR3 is TGTGCCACCCAAAACAGGGGAGGAAACATTCAGTACTTC.

The CDR3 loop reads CASSDDRGNTEAFF. The CDR3 DNA sequence: TGTGCCAGCAGTGACGACAGGGGGAACACTGAAGCTTTCTTT. The chain joins TRBV6-5 to TRBJ1-1; TRBD1 matches 8 bases. After removal of 5 bases from V and 1 base from J, the junction contained 3 bases not matched to a gene. This CDR3 has 14 amino acids. CDR1 and CDR2 from the germline V gene are MNHEY and SVGAGI.

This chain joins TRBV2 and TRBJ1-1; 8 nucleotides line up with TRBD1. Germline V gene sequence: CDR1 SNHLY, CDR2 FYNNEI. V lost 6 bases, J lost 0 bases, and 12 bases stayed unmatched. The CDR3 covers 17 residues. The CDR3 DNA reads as TGTGCCAGCAGGGTGGGACTAGGACAGGGAATGAACACTGAAGCTTTCTTT. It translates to CASRVGLGQGMNTEAFF.

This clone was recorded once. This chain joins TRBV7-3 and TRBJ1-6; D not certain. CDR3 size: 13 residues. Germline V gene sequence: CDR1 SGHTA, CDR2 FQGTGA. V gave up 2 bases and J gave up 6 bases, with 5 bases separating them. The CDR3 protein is CASSLEVNSPLHF. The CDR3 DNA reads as TGTGCCAGCAGCTTAGAAGTTAATTCACCCCTCCACTTT. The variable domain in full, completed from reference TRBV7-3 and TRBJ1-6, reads GAGVSQTPSNKVTEKGKYVELRCDPISGHTALYWYRQSLGQGPEFLIYFQGTGAADDSGLPNDRFFAVRPEGSVSTLKIQRTERGDSAVYLCASSLEVNSPLHFGNGTRLTVT.

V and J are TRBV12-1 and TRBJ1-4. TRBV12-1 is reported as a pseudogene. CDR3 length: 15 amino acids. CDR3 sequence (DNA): TGTGCCAGCAGCTCGAATTGGGACCTGAAGGAAAAACTGTTTTTT. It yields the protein CASSSNWDLKEKLFF.

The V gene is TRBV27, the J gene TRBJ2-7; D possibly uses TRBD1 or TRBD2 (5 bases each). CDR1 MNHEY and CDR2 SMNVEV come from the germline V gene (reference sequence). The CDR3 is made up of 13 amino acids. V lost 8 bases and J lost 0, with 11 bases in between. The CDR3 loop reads CASSRGRSYEQYF. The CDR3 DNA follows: TGTGCCAGCTCCCGGGGCCGCTCCTACGAGCAGTACTTC.

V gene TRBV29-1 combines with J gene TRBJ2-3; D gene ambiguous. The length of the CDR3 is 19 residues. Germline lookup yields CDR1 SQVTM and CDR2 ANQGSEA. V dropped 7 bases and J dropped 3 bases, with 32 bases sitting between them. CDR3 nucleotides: TGCAGCGCCGGGCGAGGTGGGCCTAATGCGGTGCCTAGGACAGATACGCAGTATTTT. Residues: CSAGRGGPNAVPRTDTQYF.

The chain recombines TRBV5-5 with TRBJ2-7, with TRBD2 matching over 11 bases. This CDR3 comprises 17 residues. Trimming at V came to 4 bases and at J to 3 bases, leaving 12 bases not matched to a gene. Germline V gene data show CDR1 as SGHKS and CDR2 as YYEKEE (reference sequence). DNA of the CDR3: TGTGCCAGCAGCCCAACCGGGACTAGCGGAAACCGCTACGAGCAGTACTTC. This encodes CASSPTGTSGNRYEQYF.

The CDR3 region is CASGSGRYEQYF. The CDR3 DNA reads as TGTGCTAGTGGTTCCGGCAGGTACGAGCAGTACTTC. The chain is built from TRBV12-5 and TRBJ2-7; no clear D. Germline CDR1 is LGHNT and CDR2 is FRNRAP. Trimming cost V 4 bases and J 4 bases, with 8 bases left between them. This CDR3 region has 12 residues.